This is a list of T cell receptor beta chains from one sample in a study of Ad26.COV2.S vaccination and SARS-CoV-2 variants. Some clones are missing from TCRdb's copy, which holds only in-frame ones; the method was immunoSEQ multiplex PCR. The sample includes approximately 410,000 clones, 85% to 90% of them seen just once. Sequenced material: peripheral blood, taken in a trial of Ad26.COV2.S vaccine versus placebo. These receptors were collected from a person aged 18-60 years who received the Ad26.COV2.S COVID-19 vaccine or a placebo. CDR3s include the opening cysteine and the closing phenylalanine or tryptophan. D genes are given only for firm matches. Size values are once, few and many counts, or a class for expanded clones, and some rows have none.

D	V	J	size	DNA	CDR3
-	TRBV9	TRBJ2-3	-	TGTGCCAGCAGCGTGCGAGGGGGATACACAGATACGCAGTATTTT	CASSVRGGYTDTQYF
-	TRBV21-1	TRBJ1-5	-	TGTGCCAGCAGTAGGTCGGCAGACCCCAATCAGTCCCAGCATTTT	CASSRSADPNQSQHF
TRBD2	TRBV7-2	TRBJ2-1	-	TGTGCCAGCAGCTTAGCGTTCAGCCTAGCGGACAATGAGCAGTTCTTC	CASSLAFSLADNEQFF
-	TRBV12-3/TRBV12-4	TRBJ1-5	-	TGTGCCAGCAGTCAGGCGGACAATCAGCCCCAGCATTTT	CASSQADNQPQHF
-	TRBV2	TRBJ1-6	once	TGTGCCAGCGGGAGGGCCTCCTATAATTCACCCCTCCACTTT	CASGRASYNSPLHF
-	TRBV27	TRBJ2-5	-	TGTGCCAGCAGTTTGAGCTGGGGCCAAGAGACCCAGTACTTC	CASSLSWGQETQYF
-	TRBV11-3	TRBJ2-3	-	TGTGCCAGCAGCTTAGGGCAGGTAAAGGGTACAGATACGCAGTATTTT	CASSLGQVKGTDTQYF
-	TRBV11-2	TRBJ2-3	once	TGTGCCAGCAGCAGCATGGACACCAAATATACGCAGTATTTT	CASSSMDTKYTQYF
TRBD1	TRBV7-8	TRBJ2-3	-	TGTGCCAGCAGCTTAGCGGCCAGGGGGCACACAGATACGCAGTATTTT	CASSLAARGHTDTQYF
TRBD2	TRBV7-7	TRBJ2-1	-	TGTGCCAGCAGCTTAGGACGGGGGGAGGTCTATGAGCAGTTCTTC	CASSLGRGEVYEQFF
TRBD1	TRBV4-1	TRBJ2-2	-	TGCGCCAGCAGCCCGACAGGGTGGGCAGGCGCCGGGGAGCTGTTTTTT	CASSPTGWAGAGELFF
TRBD1	TRBV2	TRBJ1-4	few	TGTGCCAGCACGCTAAGGGACAGTAATGAAAAACTGTTTTTT	CASTLRDSNEKLFF
-	TRBV5-5	TRBJ1-6	-	TGTGCCAGCAGCTCCCAGCGGGCGGGTTCACCCCTCCACTTT	CASSSQRAGSPLHF
TRBD1	TRBV19	TRBJ1-5	-	TGTGCCAGTAGTACGACAGGGGGCTTTCAGCCCCAGCATTTT	CASSTTGGFQPQHF
TRBD2	TRBV10-3	TRBJ2-3	-	TGTGCCATCAGTATACCGGGACTAGCGGGCACAGATACGCAGTATTTT	CAISIPGLAGTDTQYF
TRBD1	TRBV20-1	TRBJ2-5	-	TGCAGTGCTAGTTCGGGACAGGTACAAGAGACCCAGTACTTC	CSASSGQVQETQYF
-	TRBV28	TRBJ1-4	-	TGTGCCAGGGGACACCTTAATGAAAAACTGTTTTTT	CARGHLNEKLFF